This T cell receptor (beta chain) was retrieved from a study of cytomegalovirus exposure and HLA in healthy donors. Across the whole study: In terms of ancestry, the Caucasian-associated cluster contained roughly 80% of the roughly 400 genotyped donors. Points from the study as a whole: The authors judged a highly shared variant cluster likely a sequencing artifact. Later findings reportedly placed an Asian-associated ancestry cluster below the approximately 650-donor mean for N-insertions.

This clone appeared a few times. What it binds is not known. PCR amplification relied on 60 Vbeta primers (plus 13 Jbeta primers). Profiling relied on immunoSEQ multiplex PCR, and the TCRdb table lists in-frame clones only, not all of them. This sample has about 110,000 clones, with roughly three fifths found just once. The V end lost 7 bases, the J end lost 0 bases, and 8 bases lay between the germline ends. The germline V gene has CDR1 SGHRS and CDR2 YFSETQ. This CDR3 spans 12 amino acids. Unrecorded immune exposure was likely among donors, who were nominally healthy when sampled. The source is a man aged 25 to 40 in good health and CMV-seropositive. The sample comprised PBMCs. This chain joins TRBV5-1 and TRBJ2-7; D is perhaps TRBD1 (6 bases). The CDR3 here is CASGDTSYEQYF. In DNA form, the CDR3 reads TGCGCCAGCGGGGACACCTCCTACGAGCAGTACTTC. Supplemented by reference TRBV5-1 and TRBJ2-7, the full variable domain reads KAGVTQTPRYLIKTRGQQVTLSCSPISGHRSVSWYQQTPGQGLQFLFEYFSETQRNKGNFPGRFSGRQFSNSRSEMNVSTLELGDSALYLCASGDTSYEQYFGPGTRLTVT.